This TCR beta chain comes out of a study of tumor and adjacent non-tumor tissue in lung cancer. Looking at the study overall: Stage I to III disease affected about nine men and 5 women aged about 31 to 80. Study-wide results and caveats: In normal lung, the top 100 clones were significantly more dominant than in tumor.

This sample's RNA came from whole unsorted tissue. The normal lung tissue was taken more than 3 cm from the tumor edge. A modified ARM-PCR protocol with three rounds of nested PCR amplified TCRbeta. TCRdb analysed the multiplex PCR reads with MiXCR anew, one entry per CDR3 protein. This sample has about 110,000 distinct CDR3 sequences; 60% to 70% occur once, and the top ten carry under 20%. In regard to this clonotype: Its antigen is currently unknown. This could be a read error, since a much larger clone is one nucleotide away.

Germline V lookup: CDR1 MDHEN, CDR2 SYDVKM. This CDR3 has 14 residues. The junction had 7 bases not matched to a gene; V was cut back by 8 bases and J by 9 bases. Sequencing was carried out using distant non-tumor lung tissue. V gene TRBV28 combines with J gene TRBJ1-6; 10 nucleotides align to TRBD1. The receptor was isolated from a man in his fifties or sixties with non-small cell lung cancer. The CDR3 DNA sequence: TGTGCCAGCCGTCGGACAGGGGGAGGTTCACCCCTCCACTTT. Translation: CASRRTGGGSPLHF.